This T cell receptor beta chain comes out of a study of CD8 T cells in ankylosing spondylitis. This clonotype was seen many times. The target antigen is unknown. Quantitative 5'-RACE with molecular barcodes produced the TCR beta libraries. TCRdb passed the 5' RACE reads through MiXCR, listing each CDR3 protein once. Among around 150,000 distinct CDR3 sequences listed, around 19% were seen once. Study-wide findings and caveats: It was reported that disease-linked clones were significantly enriched in matched ankylosing spondylitis synovial fluid. Earlier authors reported some of these motif variants in reactive arthritis synovial fluid and blood.

The sample consisted of blood, either unsorted or a sorted T cell fraction (not recorded which). The receptor was derived from a male donor with ankylosing spondylitis or in good health (not recorded which).

The CDR3 DNA follows: TGTGCCAGCAGCTCGCCCTTAAGGACTAGCGGGAGATCCAAAAACATTCAGTACTTC. Its translation is CASSSPLRTSGRSKNIQYF. J is TRBJ2-4 and V is TRBV11-2; 13 nucleotides agree with TRBD2. Germline loops: CDR1 SGHAT, CDR2 FQNNGV. Trimming removed 4 bases from V and 2 bases from J; junction bases left unmatched: 11. The CDR3 has 19 residues.